The clone carrying this T cell receptor (beta chain) came up many times. Its antigen is not identified. This CDR3 spans 14 amino acids. V lost 5 bases to trimming and J lost 0 bases, with 9 bases between them. Germline V gives CDR1 SGHTA, CDR2 FQGTGA. The data belong to a study of T cell repertoires in cytomegalovirus infection. Study-wide context: CMV infection and matching HLA type were both indicated by public TCR beta signatures. Study findings and constraints: Cumulative frequency of public TCR beta families picked out carriers of CMV plus the relevant HLA.

TCRdb independently ran MiXCR on the reads; one entry per CDR3 protein. This sample has 100,000 to 150,000 distinct CDR3 sequences; 30% to 40% occur once, and the top ten carry about 54%. The genes are TRBV7-3 and TRBJ2-3, with a tentative D call TRBD2 (7 bases). The sequencing used CD8+ T cells from cultured PBMCs, collected from culture after CMV antigen stimulation. This TCR came from a human donor in good health (CMV status not recorded). Some clones in this sample may be carry-over from other donors' samples. The CDR3 coding sequence is TGTGCCAGCAGCGGGGGGGCAAGCACAGATACGCAGTATTTT. Amino acid sequence: CASSGGASTDTQYF.